This T cell receptor (beta chain) was captured in a study of beta chain features in type 1 diabetes. This clone showed up just a few times. Its target is not known. Expressed TCRB transcripts were sequenced, since all the RNA that had been isolated was reverse transcribed. TCRdb's table, derived via immunoSEQ multiplex PCR, lists solely in-frame clones and lacks some. The sample lists 200,000 to 300,000 clones, about a tenth occurring once. Points from the study as a whole: All four CD4+ subsets from Type 1 diabetes patients carried moderately but significantly shorter TCRB CDR3s.

The authors sorted CD4+ naive, central memory, regulatory and stem cell-like memory cells via CD45RO/CCR7/CD25/CD127/CD95/CD27. The source material was naive CD4+ T cells from blood. This clonotype was sampled from a man aged 30-40 years with type 1 diabetes.

The CDR3 DNA is TGTGCCAGCAGTTTCAGGGGTTTGGATTCACCCCTCCACTTT. Translating it yields CASSFRGLDSPLHF. The V gene is TRBV27, the J gene TRBJ1-6; possibly TRBD1 for D (6 bases). Germline values: CDR1 MNHEY, CDR2 SMNVEV (reference sequence). The CDR3 is made up of 14 amino acids. V shed 3 bases and J shed 8 bases, with 11 bases lying between them.